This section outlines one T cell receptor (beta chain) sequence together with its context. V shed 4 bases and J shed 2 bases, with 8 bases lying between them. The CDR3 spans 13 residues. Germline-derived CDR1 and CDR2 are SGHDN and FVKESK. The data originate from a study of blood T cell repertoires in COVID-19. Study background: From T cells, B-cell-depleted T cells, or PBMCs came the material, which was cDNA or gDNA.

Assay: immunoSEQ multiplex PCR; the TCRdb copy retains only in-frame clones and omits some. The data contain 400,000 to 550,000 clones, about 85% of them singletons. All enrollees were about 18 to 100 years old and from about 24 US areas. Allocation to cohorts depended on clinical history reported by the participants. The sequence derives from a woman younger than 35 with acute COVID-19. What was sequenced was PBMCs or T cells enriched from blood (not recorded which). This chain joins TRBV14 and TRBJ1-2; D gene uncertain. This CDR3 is CASSPDKNYGYTF. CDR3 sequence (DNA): TGTGCCAGCAGCCCAGACAAAAACTATGGCTACACCTTC.